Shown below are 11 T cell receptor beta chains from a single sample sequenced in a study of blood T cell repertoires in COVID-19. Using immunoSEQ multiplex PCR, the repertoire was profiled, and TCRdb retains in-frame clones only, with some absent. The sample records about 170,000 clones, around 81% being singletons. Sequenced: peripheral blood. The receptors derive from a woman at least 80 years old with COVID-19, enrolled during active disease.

CDR3 in amino acids: CATSRAGTGLRDTQYF. The CDR3 DNA reads TGTGCCACCAGCAGAGCCGGGACAGGGCTTCGCGATACGCAGTATTTT. The rearrangement uses TRBV15 and TRBJ2-3; 9 nucleotides match TRBD1. The CDR3 is 16 residues long. Trimming removed 1 base from V and 6 bases from J; junction bases left unmatched: 8. Germline CDR1 and CDR2: LNHNV and YYDKDF (reference sequence).

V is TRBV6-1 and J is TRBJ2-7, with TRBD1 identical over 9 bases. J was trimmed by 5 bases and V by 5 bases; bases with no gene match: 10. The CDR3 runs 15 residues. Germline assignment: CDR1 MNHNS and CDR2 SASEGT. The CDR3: CASSRPRDRANEQYF. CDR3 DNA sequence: TGTGCCAGCAGTCGTCCCCGGGACAGGGCAAACGAGCAGTACTTC.

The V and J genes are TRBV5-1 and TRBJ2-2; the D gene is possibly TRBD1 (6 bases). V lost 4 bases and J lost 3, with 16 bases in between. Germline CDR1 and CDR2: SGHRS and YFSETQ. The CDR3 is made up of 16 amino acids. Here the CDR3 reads CASSLLLRTDTGELFF. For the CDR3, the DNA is TGCGCCAGCAGCCTCCTCCTTCGGACAGACACCGGGGAGCTGTTTTTT.

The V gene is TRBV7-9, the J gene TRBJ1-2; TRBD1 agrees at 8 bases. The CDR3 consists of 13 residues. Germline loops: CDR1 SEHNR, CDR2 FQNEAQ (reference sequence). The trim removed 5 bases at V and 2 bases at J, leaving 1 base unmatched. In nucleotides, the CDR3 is TGTGCCAGCAGCCGGACAGGGAACTATGGCTACACCTTC. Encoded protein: CASSRTGNYGYTF.

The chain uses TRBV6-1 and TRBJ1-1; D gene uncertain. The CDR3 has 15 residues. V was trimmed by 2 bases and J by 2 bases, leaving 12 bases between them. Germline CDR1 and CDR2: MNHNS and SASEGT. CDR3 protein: CASSEILEINTEAFF. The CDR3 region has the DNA TGTGCCAGCAGTGAAATCTTGGAGATAAACACTGAAGCTTTCTTT.

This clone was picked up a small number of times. The CDR3 loop reads CASSVESPRSNEKLFF. The DNA for the CDR3 is TGTGCCAGCAGTGTGGAGTCTCCGAGGTCTAATGAAAAACTGTTTTTT. The V call is TRBV2, the J call TRBJ1-4; D is unresolved. There are 16 residues in the CDR3. CDR1 is SNHLY, CDR2 FYNNEI, per germline. V lost 4 bases and J 3 bases, leaving 15 bases between the germline ends. Supplemented by reference TRBV2 and TRBJ1-4, the full variable domain reads EPEVTQTPSHQVTQMGQEVILRCVPISNHLYFYWYRQILGQKVEFLVSFYNNEISEKSEIFDDQFSVERPDGSNFTLKIRSTKLEDSAMYFCASSVESPRSNEKLFFGSGTQLSVL.

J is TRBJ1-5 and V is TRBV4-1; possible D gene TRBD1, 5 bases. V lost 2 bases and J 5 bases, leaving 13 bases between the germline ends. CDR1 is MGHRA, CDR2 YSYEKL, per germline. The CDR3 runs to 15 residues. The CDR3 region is CASSQMGRGDQPQHF. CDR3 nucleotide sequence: TGCGCCAGCAGCCAAATGGGGCGCGGCGATCAGCCCCAGCATTTT.

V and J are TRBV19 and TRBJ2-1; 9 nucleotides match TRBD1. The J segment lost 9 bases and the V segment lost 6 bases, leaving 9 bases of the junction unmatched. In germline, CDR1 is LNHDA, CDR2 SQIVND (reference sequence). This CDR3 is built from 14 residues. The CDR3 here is CASRVTGGRGEQFF. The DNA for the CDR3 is TGTGCCAGTAGGGTTACAGGGGGCAGGGGTGAGCAGTTCTTC.

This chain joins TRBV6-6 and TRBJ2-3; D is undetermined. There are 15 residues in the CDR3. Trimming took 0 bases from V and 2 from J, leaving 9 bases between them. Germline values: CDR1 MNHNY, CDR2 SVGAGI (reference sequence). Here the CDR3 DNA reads TGTGCCAGCAGTTACTCAAGCGTATACACAGATACGCAGTATTTT. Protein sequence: CASSYSSVYTDTQYF.

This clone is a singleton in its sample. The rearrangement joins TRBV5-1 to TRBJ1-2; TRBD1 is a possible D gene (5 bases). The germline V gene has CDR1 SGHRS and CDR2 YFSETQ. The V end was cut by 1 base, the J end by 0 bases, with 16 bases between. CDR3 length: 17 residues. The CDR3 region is CASSLLQGTKANYGYTF. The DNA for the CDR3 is TGCGCCAGCAGCTTGCTGCAGGGAACAAAGGCTAACTATGGCTACACCTTC.

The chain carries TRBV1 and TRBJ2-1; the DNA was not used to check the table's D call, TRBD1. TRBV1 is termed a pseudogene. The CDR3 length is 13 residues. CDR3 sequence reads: CTPTPGQGAGQFF. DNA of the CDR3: TGCACCCCTACCCCGGGACAGGGCGCGGGGCAGTTCTTC.